Described below is a single TCR beta chain sequence and its context. Its antigen is not yet known. Base qualities were left out, and no much larger clone turns up one base away. TCRbeta CDR3 regions were amplified from genomic DNA using the immunoSEQ Assay, a bias-controlled multiplex PCR. As for the authors' bioinformatics: Nucleated cell counts per sample were estimated from amplification of reference gene primers within the assay. Sequence reads were collapsed and filtered to measure the absolute abundance of every unique TCRbeta CDR3 rearrangement. For each sample, productive Simpson clonality was calculated by taking the square root of Simpson's diversity index across productive rearrangements. Entries here come from immuneACCESS through TCRdb and include only in-frame sequences with V and J called. Some clones fail to appear in such tables; in the studies checked, an unresolved V gene covers under half of the shortfall, and the cause of the remainder is unknown. The V and J calls and clone size come from that table; D and trimming were worked out from the DNA. The sample data list about 74,000 clones, and over 70% of these were observed just once. The leading ten clones occupy roughly 21% of the sample.

These data belong to a study of blood T cell repertoires in COVID-19 (dated by TCRdb to 2020 to 2022). Regarding the complete study: Samples covering the acute and convalescent phases of COVID-19 were provided by collaborators in the United States, Italy and Spain. The samples were drawn from two sources: the first 160 participants of the ongoing ImmuneRACE study, and 1,254 subjects contributed by 6 global collaborators. Where available, HLA class I and class II types were taken from metadata supplied by the sample provider and were not determined by assay-based typing. The repertoires were released in a freely available public database intended as a resource for research on the immune response to SARS-CoV-2. The prospective study material was composed of cDNA or gDNA derived from T cells, B-cell-depleted T cells, or PBMCs. A de-identified subject ID, COVID-19 status, age in years and sex were almost always included in the sample metadata. Deeply sampled blood TCRbeta repertoires from subjects exposed to, actively infected with, or recovered from COVID-19 were included in the dataset.

Each collaborating institution followed its own protocols to collect whole blood in K2EDTA tubes. Collaborator samples were shipped for TCRbeta analysis as frozen whole blood, isolated PBMCs, or DNA extracted from either sample type. What the research found in general, with its limitations: Clinical and demographic metadata were provided uncurated, with the amount varying by source and participant.

This receptor was taken from an older man with acute or convalescent COVID-19. The sample taken for sequencing was peripheral blood.

The nucleotides read TGTGCCAGCAGCTCATTCCCGGGACAGGGGGCGGTCACTGAAGCTTTCTTT. Its amino acids are CASSSFPGQGAVTEAFF. This chain is built from TRBV7-9 and TRBJ1-1, with TRBD1 matching 12 junction bases. The germline V gene (reference sequence) sets CDR1 to SEHNR and CDR2 to FQNEAQ. The V end gives up 4 bases and the J end 4 bases, leaving 10 bases in the junction not matched to a gene. The CDR3 spans 17 residues, from the cysteine through the phenylalanine. CDR3 DNA only is kept here, 51 bases in frame from base 1.